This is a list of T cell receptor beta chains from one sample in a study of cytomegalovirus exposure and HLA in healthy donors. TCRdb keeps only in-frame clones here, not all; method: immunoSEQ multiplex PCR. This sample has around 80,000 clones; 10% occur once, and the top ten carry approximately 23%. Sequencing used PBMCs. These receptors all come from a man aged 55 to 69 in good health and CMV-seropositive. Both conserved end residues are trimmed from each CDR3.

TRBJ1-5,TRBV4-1,ASSQEPGQGYQPQH
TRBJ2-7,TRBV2,ASSGGYSYEQY
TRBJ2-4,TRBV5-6,ASALAGMLAKNIQY
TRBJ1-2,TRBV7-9,ASSSDRENGYT
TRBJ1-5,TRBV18,ASSPRAGPEQPQH
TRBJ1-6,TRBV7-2,ASSLAGTGGRFSPLH
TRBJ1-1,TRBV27,ASSLSQGNTEAF
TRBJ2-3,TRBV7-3,ASSLSGLAITDTQY
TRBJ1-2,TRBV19,ASTRGTDPNYGYT
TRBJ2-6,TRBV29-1,SVEHAGALSGANVLT
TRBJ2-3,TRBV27,ASSLGATSTDTQY
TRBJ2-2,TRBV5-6,ASSPDGLAGVSGELF
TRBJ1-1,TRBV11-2,ASSLDTGLFNTEAF
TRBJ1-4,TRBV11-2,ASSLRRGEKLF
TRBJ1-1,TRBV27,ASSFSRGNTEAF
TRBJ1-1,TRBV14,ASSSWTGPNTEAF
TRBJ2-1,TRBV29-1,SLAQVGLAGGTSYNEQF
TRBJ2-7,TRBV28,ASSLRRPGAHEQY
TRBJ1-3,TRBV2,ASSWGRGGGNTIY
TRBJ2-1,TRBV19,ASRGLAGFNEQF
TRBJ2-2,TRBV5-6,ASSLRGGGSTGELF
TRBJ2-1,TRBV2,AEGAGIAAYNEQF
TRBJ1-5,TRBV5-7,ASSQVTGGIDQPQH
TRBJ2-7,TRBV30,ASLKKGAYEQY
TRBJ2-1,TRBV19,ASSIGGLASEQF
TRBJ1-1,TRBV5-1,ASSPQGAQGTEAF
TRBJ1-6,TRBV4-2,ASSQEPVNSPLH
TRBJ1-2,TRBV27,ASSLSSGRIHGYT
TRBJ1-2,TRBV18,ASSPSQGANGYT
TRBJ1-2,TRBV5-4,ASSLQGAFNYGYT
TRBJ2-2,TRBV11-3,ASSLDRVGGELF
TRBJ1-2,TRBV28,ASSSPGGTLWGLYGYT
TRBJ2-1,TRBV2,ASSEGTAGRGEQF
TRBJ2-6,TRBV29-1,SVPQGTSGNVLT
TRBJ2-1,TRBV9,ASSQLVSSYNEQF
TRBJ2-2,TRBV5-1,ASSLGLYPANTGELF
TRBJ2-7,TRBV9,ASSAPGQAYEQY
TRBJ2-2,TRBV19,ATKTPANTGELF
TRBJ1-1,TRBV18,ASSPGQTNTEAF
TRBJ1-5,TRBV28,ASSSGTGGNQPQH
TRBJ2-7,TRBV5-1,ASSVTSGGSHEQY
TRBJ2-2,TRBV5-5,ASSTPGTGELF
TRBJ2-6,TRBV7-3,ASMSSGANVLT
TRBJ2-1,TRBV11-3,ASSLGRFGDRVSDEQF
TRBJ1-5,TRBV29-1,SARDNYNQPQH
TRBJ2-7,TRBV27,ASRAGGYEQY
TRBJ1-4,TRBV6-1,ASRGDSWEKLF
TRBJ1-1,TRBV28,ASPPGGRTLNTEAF
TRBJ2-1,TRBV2,ASLIGSYNEQF
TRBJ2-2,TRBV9,ASSESSGGTGELF
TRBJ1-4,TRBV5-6,ASSVPGTANEKLF
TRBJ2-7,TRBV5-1,ASSLDSLSYEQY
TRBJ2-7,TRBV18,ASSPRTGSWYEQY
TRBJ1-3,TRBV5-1,ASRAEATGNTIY
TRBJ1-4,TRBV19,ASSPGGHREKLF
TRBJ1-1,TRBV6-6,ASSYGQQNTEAF
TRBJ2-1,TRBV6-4,ASSDLAGGRDNEQF
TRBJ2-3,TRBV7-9,ASSLYDTQY
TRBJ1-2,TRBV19,ASKVRGAGYGYT
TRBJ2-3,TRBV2,ASARLAITDTQY